The clone carrying this TCR beta chain turned up a few times. Its antigen is unidentified. Isolation yielded PBMCs, at least 7 million per sample, in every case. The data were taken from a study of blood T cells in healthy people across ages. This CDR3 is built from 15 residues. The V gene's germline CDR1 is SGHAT and CDR2 FQNNGV. V lost 3 bases and J lost 2, with 13 bases in between. General study points: Long-lived donors exceeded aged donors in naive CD4+ cells and diversity.

Together with a sample-barcoded 5' primer, a J-beta primer mix was included in a second PCR lasting roughly 6 to 12 cycles. TCRdb called the 5' RACE reads again in MiXCR, with one record for every CDR3 protein. Of under 2,000,000 distinct CDR3 sequences listed, 49% are singletons. V gene TRBV11-2 combines with J gene TRBJ2-5, with D unclear. What was sequenced was blood. The sequence was collected from a woman aged 40 to 50 in good health. CDR3 loop: CASSFSSRPQETQYF. DNA of the CDR3: TGTGCCAGCAGCTTTTCGAGCAGGCCTCAAGAGACCCAGTACTTC. Complete variable domain (other parts from reference TRBV11-2 and TRBJ2-5): EAGVAQSPRYKIIEKRQSVAFWCNPISGHATLYWYQQILGQGPKLLIQFQNNGVVDDSQLPKDRFSAERLKGVDSTLKIQPAKLEDSAVYLCASSFSSRPQETQYFGPGTRLLVL.